This entry is about one T cell receptor (beta chain). This table comes from immunoSEQ multiplex PCR, and its TCRdb copy is limited to in-frame clones, with some not included. The sample lists 450 to 700 clones, roughly 90% seen once, with 20% in the top ten. The data stem from a study of tumour-infiltrating T cells in Burkitt lymphoma. At the level of the study: Productive clonality predicted overall and progression-free survival.

The CDR3 length is 13 residues. With 9 bases clipped from V and 7 bases from J, the junction kept 9 bases outside the gene matches. Germline V gives CDR1 LNHDA, CDR2 SQIVND (reference sequence). The genes are TRBV19 and TRBJ2-1; TRBD2 matches 7 bases. What was sequenced was tumor tissue. The origin of this receptor is a human donor with diffuse large B-cell lymphoma. The CDR3 nucleotides are TGTGCCAGCAGCAGACTAGCTCCTAATGAGCAGTTCTTC. Protein: CASSRLAPNEQFF.